Included here is one T cell receptor beta chain sequence, with context. Antigen: not known. The sample comes from a study of T cell repertoires in cytomegalovirus infection. TCRdb redid the calling of the reads with MiXCR, one entry per CDR3 protein. The sample comprises some 480,000 distinct CDR3 sequences, roughly a third of which are singletons, and roughly 15% rests with the top ten. This specimen consisted of cultured PBMCs, obtained from culture after CMV antigen stimulation. The receptor was derived from a human donor in good health (CMV status not recorded). Some clones in this sample may be carry-over from other donors' samples.

The CDR3 here is CASGRDTYTGELFF. The CDR3 DNA is TGTGCCAGCGGACGGGACACTTACACCGGGGAGCTGTTTTTT. The chain employs TRBV9 and TRBJ2-2, with a possible D match to TRBD1 (6 bases). V lost 7 bases and J lost 3, with 13 bases in between. CDR1 and CDR2 from the germline V gene are SGDLS and YYNGEE. The CDR3 is 14 amino acids.